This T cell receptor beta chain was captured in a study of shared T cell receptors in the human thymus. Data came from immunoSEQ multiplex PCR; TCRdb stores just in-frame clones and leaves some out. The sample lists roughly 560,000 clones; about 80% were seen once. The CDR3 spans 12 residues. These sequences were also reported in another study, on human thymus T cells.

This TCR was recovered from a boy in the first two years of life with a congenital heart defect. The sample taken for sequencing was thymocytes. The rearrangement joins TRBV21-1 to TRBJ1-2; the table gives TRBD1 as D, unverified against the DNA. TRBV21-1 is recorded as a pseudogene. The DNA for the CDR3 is TGTGCCAGCAGCAAGGGCAGCTATGGCTACACCTTC. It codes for CASSKGSYGYTF.